This T cell receptor delta chain stems from a study of Vδ1+ human thymocytes. Whole-study findings and limits: Despite high sort purity, roughly 18% of thymic T cell receptor delta sequences were Vdelta2. Bulk data may be misread because of unexpected Vdelta2 sequences. Thymic TRG and TRD repertoires appeared highly polyclonal, with Gaussian CDR3 length distributions.

CDR3 length: 18 residues. V gave up 3 bases and J gave up 0 bases; unmatched junction bases: 10. The germline gives CDR1 TSWWSYY, CDR2 QGS. The sorted cells were CD3+ Vdelta1+ Vdelta2- thymocytes from alphabeta-depleted thymus. Only a few counts were recorded for this clone. Its antigen remains unidentified. Sequences come from RNA converted to cDNA by reverse transcription. Multiplex PCR used pooled V-gene forward primers and a constant-region reverse primer to amplify CDR3s. TCRdb reanalysed the multiplex PCR reads with CATT. The sample yields 20,000 to 25,000 delta-chain clones, 6.5% to 10% seen once.

The chain employs TRDV1 and TRDJ1; 10 bases match TRDD3. This clonotype was sampled from a child in the first two years of life who had congenital heart surgery. The sample was Vdelta1+ gamma-delta thymocytes from the thymus. Regarding subset: FACS-sorted CD3+ TCRalphabeta- TCRVdelta1+ TCRVdelta2- thymocytes. CDR3 region: CALGDGSRTGGYTDKLIF. The CDR3 DNA reads as TGTGCTCTTGGGGACGGATCCCGTACTGGGGGATACACCGATAAACTCATCTTT.